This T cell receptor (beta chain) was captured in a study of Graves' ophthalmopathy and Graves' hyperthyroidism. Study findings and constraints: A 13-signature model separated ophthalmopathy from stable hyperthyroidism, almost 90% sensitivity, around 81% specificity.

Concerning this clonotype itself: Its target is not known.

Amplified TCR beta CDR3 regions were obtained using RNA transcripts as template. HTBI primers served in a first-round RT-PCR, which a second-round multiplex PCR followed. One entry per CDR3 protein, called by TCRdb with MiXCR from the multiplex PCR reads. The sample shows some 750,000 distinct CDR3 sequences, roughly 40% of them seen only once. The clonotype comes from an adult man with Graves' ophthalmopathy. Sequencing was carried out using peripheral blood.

CDR3 residues: CASRVQGAIYEQYF. The DNA of the CDR3 is TGTGCCAGCAGGGTCCAGGGGGCAATCTACGAGCAGTACTTC. The chain recombines TRBV10-3 with TRBJ2-7; 8 bases are a match to TRBD1. The V segment lost 10 bases and the J segment 3 bases; nucleotides outside the gene matches: 11. The CDR3 sequence is 14 residues long. Germline V gene lookup returns CDR1 ENHRY and CDR2 SYGVKD.